This is a list of T cell receptor beta chains from one sample in a study of T cell changes during pregnancy in multiple sclerosis. Sequencing was performed with immunoSEQ multiplex PCR; in TCRdb, only in-frame clones are kept and a portion is missing. This sample has about 61,000 clones; approximately 90% occur once, and the top ten carry almost 0.9%. The sequenced sample was peripheral blood, obtained in the first trimester of pregnancy. The receptor source for this set is a female donor in good health, enrolled as a control in a pregnancy study. CDR3s include the opening cysteine and the closing phenylalanine or tryptophan. The D gene is left open where the match is weak. Clone size appears in some rows only: once, few, many, or a class for an expanded clone.

CDR3 protein,CDR3 DNA,clone size,J gene,D gene,V gene
CASSPSKLSTDTQYF,TGTGCCAGCAGCCCTAGTAAACTTAGCACAGATACGCAGTATTTT,.,TRBJ2-3,.,TRBV7-9
CASQGQGNTGELFF,TGTGCCAGTCAGGGACAGGGGAACACCGGGGAGCTGTTTTTT,.,TRBJ2-2,TRBD1,TRBV10-3
CASSLFRNTDTQYF,TGTGCCAGCAGCTTATTCAGGAACACAGATACGCAGTATTTT,.,TRBJ2-3,.,TRBV11-3
CAMTQGNSGYNEQFF,TGTGCCATGACCCAGGGGAACTCCGGATACAATGAGCAGTTCTTC,.,TRBJ2-1,.,TRBV10-3
CASSDSPRGEAFF,TGTGCCAGCAGTGACTCCCCGCGCGGCGAAGCTTTCTTT,.,TRBJ1-1,.,TRBV6-4
CASKDRGRVTEAFF,TGTGCCAGCAAAGACAGGGGGCGTGTCACTGAAGCTTTCTTT,.,TRBJ1-1,TRBD1,TRBV6-6
CASSRVGQGAHGYTF,TGCGCCAGCAGCCGGGTCGGACAGGGGGCGCACGGCTACACCTTC,.,TRBJ1-2,TRBD1,TRBV4-3
CASSLNPGGETQYF,TGTGCCAGCAGCTTAAATCCTGGAGGAGAGACCCAGTACTTC,.,TRBJ2-5,.,TRBV5-6
CASSPSGTGAYEQYF,TGCGCCAGCAGCCCATCCGGGACAGGGGCATACGAGCAGTACTTC,.,TRBJ2-7,TRBD1,TRBV4-3
CASSSRTSGGRYEQYF,TGTGCCAGCAGCAGTCGGACTAGCGGGGGGCGGTACGAGCAGTACTTC,.,TRBJ2-7,TRBD2,TRBV7-2
CAISALADEQYF,TGTGCCATCAGTGCCCTGGCCGACGAGCAGTACTTC,.,TRBJ2-7,.,TRBV10-3
CASSQGGTPNQPQHF,TGTGCCAGCAGCCAAGGAGGGACACCGAATCAGCCCCAGCATTTT,few,TRBJ1-5,.,TRBV14
CASRGGEGYTF,TGTGCCAGCAGGGGGGGGGAGGGCTACACCTTC,.,TRBJ1-2,.,TRBV27
CASSHSSTNEKLFF,TGTGCCAGCAGCCACTCCTCAACTAATGAAAAACTGTTTTTT,.,TRBJ1-4,.,TRBV27